Each of the 9 T cell receptor beta chains below was sequenced from the same sample in a study of post-analysis software for immune sequencing data. Unique molecular identifiers were built into the TCR beta cDNA libraries. TCRdb re-called the PCR reads through MiXCR, storing one row per CDR3 protein. The sample lists a few hundred thousand distinct CDR3 sequences; 34% were seen once. Study-wide findings and caveats: Compared with controls, patients had more of about 5 TRBV segments, including TRBV5-6, TRBV5-1 and TRBV20-1.

Their target antigens are unknown. The sequencing input was blood. Receptor source: a girl aged 2 to 17 with multiple sclerosis.

This clonotype appeared a few times. The chain has TRBV20-1 and TRBJ2-3, with 10 bases identical to TRBD2. Germline V gives CDR1 DFQATT, CDR2 SNEGSKA (reference sequence). Trimming at V came to 4 bases and at J to 3 bases, leaving 13 bases not matched to a gene. The CDR3 runs to 17 residues. For the CDR3, the DNA is TGCAGTGCTATCGACCTAGCGGGGGCCGCCTGGACAGATACGCAGTATTTT. Amino acids: CSAIDLAGAAWTDTQYF.

This clonotype was seen a few times. The chain is built from TRBV5-4 and TRBJ2-2; D might be TRBD2 (6 bases). CDR1 is SGHNT and CDR2 is YYREEE in the germline V gene (reference sequence). Trimming shortened V by 5 bases and J by 1 base, and 12 bases separated the two germline ends. This CDR3 contains 15 residues. CDR3 region: CASRLRGGNTGELFF. CDR3 nucleotides: TGTGCCAGCAGACTTAGGGGAGGGAACACCGGGGAGCTGTTTTTT.

V gene TRBV12-3 or TRBV12-4 combines with J gene TRBJ2-5, with 9 bases fitting TRBD1. Near its end, the DNA agrees better with TRBJ2-7, so the J call may be wrong. The CDR3 has 14 amino acids. This CDR3 is CASSSRDREGEQYF. CDR3 DNA sequence: TGTGCCAGCAGTTCCCGGGACAGGGAGGGCGAGCAGTACTTC.

This clonotype has more than one count but fewer than ten. The CDR3 region is CASSSGYGTDTQYF. For the CDR3, the DNA is TGTGCCAGCAGTTCCGGTTACGGCACAGATACGCAGTATTTT. The rearrangement links TRBV7-9 to TRBJ2-3; D not certain. The CDR3 is made up of 14 amino acids. Germline assignment: CDR1 SEHNR and CDR2 FQNEAQ (reference sequence). V was clipped by 6 bases and J by 1 base, with 11 bases between them.

This chain uses TRBV3-1 with TRBJ1-1; the D gene is possibly TRBD1 (6 bases). The length of the CDR3 is 14 residues. Trimming shortened V by 3 bases and J by 3 bases, and 11 bases separated the two germline ends. Germline V lookup: CDR1 LGHDT, CDR2 YNNKEL (reference sequence). CDR3 sequence (DNA): TGTGCCAGCAGCCAGTACAGGGAATACACTGAAGCTTTCTTT. It specifies CASSQYREYTEAFF.

V is TRBV4-1 and J is TRBJ1-1; D call uncertain. Per the germline V gene, CDR1 is MGHRA and CDR2 is YSYEKL. V was cut by 0 bases and J by 0 bases, with 11 bases left in between. There are 16 residues in the CDR3. The CDR3 DNA sequence: TGCGCCAGCAGCCAAGAGAGGTCCAGTTTGAACACTGAAGCTTTCTTT. This sequence encodes CASSQERSSLNTEAFF.

The sample holds a few counts of this clonotype. The CDR3 protein is CSASPGQGSPFF. In nucleotides, the CDR3 is TGCAGTGCTAGCCCTGGACAGGGATCCCCTTTCTTT. This chain uses TRBV20-1 with TRBJ1-1; 8 nucleotides agree with TRBD1. This CDR3 region has 12 residues. J was trimmed by 12 bases and V by 3 bases; bases with no gene match: 9. The germline V gene has CDR1 DFQATT and CDR2 SNEGSKA (reference sequence).

V usage is TRBV20-1 and J usage is TRBJ2-4; D gene ambiguous. This CDR3 is 14 amino acids long. Looked up from germline, CDR1 is DFQATT and CDR2 is SNEGSKA (reference sequence). Trimming pared 3 bases from V and 9 bases from J, leaving 18 bases between. Here the CDR3 reads CSASKPGFLGIQYF. CDR3 nucleotides: TGCAGTGCTAGTAAACCGGGCTTCTTGGGCATTCAGTACTTC.

The chain couples TRBV12-3 or TRBV12-4 to TRBJ2-3; no firm D call. There are 12 residues in the CDR3. Trimming took off 5 bases at V and 13 bases at J, with 16 bases between the two ends. The chain's CDR3 is CASSAESLEEYF. CDR3 DNA sequence: TGTGCCAGCAGTGCGGAGTCCTTAGAGGAGTATTTT.